These T cell receptor beta chains were read from a single sample in a study of T cells in Graves' hyperthyroidism and ophthalmopathy. TCRdb re-called the multiplex PCR reads through MiXCR, storing one row per CDR3 protein. Altogether some 740,000 distinct CDR3 sequences are present, 12% to 15% being singletons, with the ten largest covering 9.5% to 13%. Sequencing was performed on blood. All receptors derive from a young woman with Graves' hyperthyroidism. CDR3s include the opening cysteine and the closing phenylalanine or tryptophan. Fields, in order: D gene, clone size, J gene, V gene, CDR3 DNA, CDR3 protein. The D gene is left open where the match is weak. Size tells how often a clone was seen (once, few, many) or the class of an expanded clone, and some rows leave it out.

d_call: TRBD2; clone_size: few; j_call: TRBJ2-2; v_call: TRBV28; cdr3_nt: TGTGCCAGCACCCTTTACGGGACTAGCGCCGGGGAGCTGTTTTTT; cdr3_aa: CASTLYGTSAGELFF
d_call: .; clone_size: many; j_call: TRBJ2-4; v_call: TRBV12-3/TRBV12-4; cdr3_nt: TGTGCCAGCAGTCCCCCGAGCCTCTCCTATACTCAGTACTTC; cdr3_aa: CASSPPSLSYTQYF
d_call: .; clone_size: many; j_call: TRBJ2-7; v_call: TRBV27; cdr3_nt: TGTGCCAGCAGTTCAAACTCAAACTACGAGCAGTACTTC; cdr3_aa: CASSSNSNYEQYF
d_call: TRBD1; clone_size: few; j_call: TRBJ1-1; v_call: TRBV29-1; cdr3_nt: TGCAGCGTAGCACAGGGGCGGGCGAACACTGAAGCTTTCTTT; cdr3_aa: CSVAQGRANTEAFF
d_call: .; clone_size: many; j_call: TRBJ1-4; v_call: TRBV11-2; cdr3_nt: TGTGCCAGCAGCGAACGCCCCGGAGGAAATGAAAAACTGTTTTTT; cdr3_aa: CASSERPGGNEKLFF
d_call: .; clone_size: many; j_call: TRBJ2-7; v_call: TRBV7-9; cdr3_nt: TGTGCCAGCAGCTTCGCCTCCGAGCAGTACTTC; cdr3_aa: CASSFASEQYF
d_call: .; clone_size: .; j_call: TRBJ1-5; v_call: TRBV20-1; cdr3_nt: TGCAGTGCTCAAGGGACCGCCAAGGTGCCCCAGCATTTT; cdr3_aa: CSAQGTAKVPQHF
d_call: TRBD1; clone_size: .; j_call: TRBJ2-2; v_call: TRBV27; cdr3_nt: TGTGCCAGCAGTGGGTGGACAGGGACCGGGGAGCTGTTTTTT; cdr3_aa: CASSGWTGTGELFF
d_call: TRBD2; clone_size: .; j_call: TRBJ2-7; v_call: TRBV19; cdr3_nt: TGTGCCAGTAGTCTCCTGGGGCTAGCGGGAGGGCCCCGACTAAATGAGCAGTACTTC; cdr3_aa: CASSLLGLAGGPRLNEQYF
d_call: TRBD1; clone_size: few; j_call: TRBJ1-4; v_call: TRBV20-1; cdr3_nt: TGCAGTGCTAGGGGGACAGTTGAAAAACTGTTTTTT; cdr3_aa: CSARGTVEKLFF
d_call: TRBD1; clone_size: .; j_call: TRBJ2-5; v_call: TRBV6-1; cdr3_nt: TGTGCCAGCAGTCCTCTCACAGGGGTTGGAGAGACCCAGTACTTC; cdr3_aa: CASSPLTGVGETQYF
d_call: .; clone_size: few; j_call: TRBJ1-1; v_call: TRBV20-1; cdr3_nt: TGCAGTGCTAGGGTCGGGGGCACTGAAGCTTTCTTT; cdr3_aa: CSARVGGTEAFF
d_call: .; clone_size: .; j_call: TRBJ2-1; v_call: TRBV13; cdr3_nt: TGTGCCAGCAGTTTAGGACGCGTTGGTGAGCAGTTCTTC; cdr3_aa: CASSLGRVGEQFF
d_call: TRBD2; clone_size: .; j_call: TRBJ2-3; v_call: TRBV6-2/TRBV6-3; cdr3_nt: TGTGCCAGCAGCTACGCACAGGGACTAGGTAGCACAGATACGCAGTATTTT; cdr3_aa: CASSYAQGLGSTDTQYF
d_call: .; clone_size: .; j_call: TRBJ2-1; v_call: TRBV29-1; cdr3_nt: TGCAGCGTAACCGGGACCGCAGGCGAGCAGTTCTTC; cdr3_aa: CSVTGTAGEQFF
d_call: .; clone_size: .; j_call: TRBJ2-5; v_call: TRBV6-2/TRBV6-3; cdr3_nt: TGTGCCAGCAGTTACGTAAGGGAAGGCTTTGGCGGGACCTTAGTTATGAAGACCCAGTACTTC; cdr3_aa: CASSYVREGFGGTLVMKTQYF
d_call: .; clone_size: few; j_call: TRBJ2-7; v_call: TRBV27; cdr3_nt: TGTGCCAGCAGTAAACGGGACGGCTCCTACGAGCAGTACTTC; cdr3_aa: CASSKRDGSYEQYF
d_call: .; clone_size: many; j_call: TRBJ1-1; v_call: TRBV2; cdr3_nt: TGTGCCAGCAGCCAGGGTGATATGAACACTGAAGCTTTCTTT; cdr3_aa: CASSQGDMNTEAFF
d_call: TRBD2; clone_size: .; j_call: TRBJ2-1; v_call: TRBV6-5; cdr3_nt: TGTGCCAGCAGTTACTCAACTAGCGGGAGTGGACATGAGCAGTTCTTC; cdr3_aa: CASSYSTSGSGHEQFF
d_call: .; clone_size: .; j_call: TRBJ2-4; v_call: TRBV13; cdr3_nt: TGTGCCAGCAGCTTAGGCCGTAGAAGCTGGGGGATCGGGGACATTCAGTACTTC; cdr3_aa: CASSLGRRSWGIGDIQYF
d_call: .; clone_size: few; j_call: TRBJ2-1; v_call: TRBV20-1; cdr3_nt: TGCAGTGCTAGTTCGGGACAAATCAATGAGCAGTTCTTC; cdr3_aa: CSASSGQINEQFF
d_call: TRBD2; clone_size: few; j_call: TRBJ2-5; v_call: TRBV4-2; cdr3_nt: TGTGCCAGCAGCCAAGGAGGAGCGGGGGGGACGGCCCAGTACTTC; cdr3_aa: CASSQGGAGGTAQYF
d_call: .; clone_size: .; j_call: TRBJ2-2; v_call: TRBV6-1; cdr3_nt: TGTGCAACTTCCTCGGCGATCCTCGGGGAGCTGTTTTTT; cdr3_aa: CATSSAILGELFF
d_call: TRBD2; clone_size: many; j_call: TRBJ2-1; v_call: TRBV7-2; cdr3_nt: TGTGCCAGCAGCATAGCGGGAGCAGGCTACAATGAGCAGTTCTTC; cdr3_aa: CASSIAGAGYNEQFF
d_call: .; clone_size: few; j_call: TRBJ1-3; v_call: TRBV7-2; cdr3_nt: TGTGCCAGCAGCTTTACACCAGGGGTTGGAAACACCATATATTTT; cdr3_aa: CASSFTPGVGNTIYF
d_call: .; clone_size: .; j_call: TRBJ1-2; v_call: TRBV19; cdr3_nt: TGTGCCAGTAACTATGGCTACACCTTC; cdr3_aa: CASNYGYTF
d_call: TRBD2; clone_size: many; j_call: TRBJ2-3; v_call: TRBV27; cdr3_nt: TGTGCCAGCAGTTCGGGACTAGCGGGATTGGATACGCAGTATTTT; cdr3_aa: CASSSGLAGLDTQYF
d_call: .; clone_size: .; j_call: TRBJ2-1; v_call: TRBV3-1; cdr3_nt: TGTGCCAGCAGCCTGAAGGGCTACAATGAGCAGTTCTTC; cdr3_aa: CASSLKGYNEQFF
d_call: TRBD1; clone_size: many; j_call: TRBJ2-7; v_call: TRBV4-3; cdr3_nt: TGCGCCAGCAGCGGGACAGCTTTTGGTGAGGCGCACGAGCAGTACTTC; cdr3_aa: CASSGTAFGEAHEQYF